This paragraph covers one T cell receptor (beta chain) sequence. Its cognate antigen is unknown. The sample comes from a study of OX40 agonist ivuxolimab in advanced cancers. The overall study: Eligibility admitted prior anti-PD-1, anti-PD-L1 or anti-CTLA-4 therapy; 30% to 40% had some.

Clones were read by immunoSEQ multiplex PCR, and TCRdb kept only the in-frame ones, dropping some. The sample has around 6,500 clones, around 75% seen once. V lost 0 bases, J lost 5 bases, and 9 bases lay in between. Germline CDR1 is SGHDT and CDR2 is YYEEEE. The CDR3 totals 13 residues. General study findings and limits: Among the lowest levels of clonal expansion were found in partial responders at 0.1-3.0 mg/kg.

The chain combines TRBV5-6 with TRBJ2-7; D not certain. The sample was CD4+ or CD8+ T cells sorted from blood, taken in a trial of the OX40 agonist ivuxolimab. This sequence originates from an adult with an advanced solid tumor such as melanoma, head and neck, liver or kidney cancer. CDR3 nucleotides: TGTGCCAGCAGCTTGGAATCGGCAGACGAGCAGTACTTC. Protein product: CASSLESADEQYF.